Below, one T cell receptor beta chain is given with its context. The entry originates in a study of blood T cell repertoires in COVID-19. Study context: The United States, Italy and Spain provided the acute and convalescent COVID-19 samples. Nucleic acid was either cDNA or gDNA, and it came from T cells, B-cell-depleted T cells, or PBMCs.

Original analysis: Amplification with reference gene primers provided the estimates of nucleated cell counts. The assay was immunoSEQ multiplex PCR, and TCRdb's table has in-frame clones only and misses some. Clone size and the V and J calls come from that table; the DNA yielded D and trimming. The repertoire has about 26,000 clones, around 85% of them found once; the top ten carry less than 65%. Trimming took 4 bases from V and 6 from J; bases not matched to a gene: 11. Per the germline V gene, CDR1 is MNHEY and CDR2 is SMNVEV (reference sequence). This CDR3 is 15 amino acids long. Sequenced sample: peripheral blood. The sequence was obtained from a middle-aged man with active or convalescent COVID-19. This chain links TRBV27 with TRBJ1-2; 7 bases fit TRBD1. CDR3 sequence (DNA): TGTGCCAGCAGTTCGATGTACAGGGGCAGACATGGCTACACCTTC. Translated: CASSSMYRGRHGYTF.